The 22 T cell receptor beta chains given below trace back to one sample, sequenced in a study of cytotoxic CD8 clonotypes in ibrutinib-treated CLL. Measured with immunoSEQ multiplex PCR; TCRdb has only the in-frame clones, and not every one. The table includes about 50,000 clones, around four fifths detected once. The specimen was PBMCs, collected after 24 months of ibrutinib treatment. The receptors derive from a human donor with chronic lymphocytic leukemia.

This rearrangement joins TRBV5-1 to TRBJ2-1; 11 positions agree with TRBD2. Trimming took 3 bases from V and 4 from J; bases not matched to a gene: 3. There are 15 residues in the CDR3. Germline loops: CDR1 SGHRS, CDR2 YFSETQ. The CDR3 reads CASSSGTSGYNEQFF. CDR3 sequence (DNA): TGCGCCAGCAGCTCCGGGACTAGCGGTTACAATGAGCAGTTCTTC.

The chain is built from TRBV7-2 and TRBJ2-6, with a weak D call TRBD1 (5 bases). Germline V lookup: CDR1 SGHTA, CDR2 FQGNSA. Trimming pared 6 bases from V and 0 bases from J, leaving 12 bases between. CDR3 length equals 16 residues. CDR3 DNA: TGTGCCAGCAGTCGACAGCTTGACTCTGGGGCCAACGTCCTGACTTTC. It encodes CASSRQLDSGANVLTF.

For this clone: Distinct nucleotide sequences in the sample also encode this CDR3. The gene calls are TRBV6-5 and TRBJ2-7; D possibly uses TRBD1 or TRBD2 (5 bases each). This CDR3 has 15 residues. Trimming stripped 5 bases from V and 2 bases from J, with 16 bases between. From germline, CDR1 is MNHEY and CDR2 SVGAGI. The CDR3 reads CASSPPGAIPYEQYF. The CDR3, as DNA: TGTGCCAGCAGTCCCCCCGGGGCGATACCCTACGAGCAGTACTTC.

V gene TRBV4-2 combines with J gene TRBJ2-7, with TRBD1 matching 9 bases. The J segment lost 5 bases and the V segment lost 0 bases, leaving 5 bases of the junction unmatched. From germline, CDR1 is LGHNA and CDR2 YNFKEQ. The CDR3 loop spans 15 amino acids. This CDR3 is CASSQEGQGKDEQYF. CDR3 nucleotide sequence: TGTGCCAGCAGCCAAGAGGGACAGGGCAAGGACGAGCAGTACTTC.

CDR3 region: CASSDRGPSNTEAFF. DNA of the CDR3: TGTGCCAGCAGCGACAGGGGCCCCTCAAACACTGAAGCTTTCTTT. The chain joins TRBV6-1 to TRBJ1-1; 8 nucleotides align to TRBD1. The germline CDR1 and CDR2 sequences are MNHNS and SASEGT. The CDR3 runs 15 residues. V lost 6 bases to trimming and J lost 2 bases; unmatched junction nucleotides: 8.

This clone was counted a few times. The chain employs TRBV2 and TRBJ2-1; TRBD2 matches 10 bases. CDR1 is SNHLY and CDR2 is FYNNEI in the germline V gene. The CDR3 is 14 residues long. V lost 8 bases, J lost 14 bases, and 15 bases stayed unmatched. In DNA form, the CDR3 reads TGTGCCAGCGAACAGCGGGAGGGCCTGGGATCGAAGTTCTTC. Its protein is CASEQREGLGSKFF.

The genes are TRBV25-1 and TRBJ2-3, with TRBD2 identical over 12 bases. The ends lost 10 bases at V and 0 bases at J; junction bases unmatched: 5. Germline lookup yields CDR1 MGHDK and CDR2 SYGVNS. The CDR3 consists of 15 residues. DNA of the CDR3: TGTGCCACCGGGACTAGCGGGCCTAGCACAGATACGCAGTATTTT. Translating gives CATGTSGPSTDTQYF. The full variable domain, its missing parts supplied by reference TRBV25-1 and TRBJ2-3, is EADIYQTPRYLVIGTGKKITLECSQTMGHDKMYWYQQDPGMELHLIHYSYGVNSTEKGDLSSESTVSRIRTEHFPLTLESARPSHTSQYLCATGTSGPSTDTQYFGPGTRLTVL.

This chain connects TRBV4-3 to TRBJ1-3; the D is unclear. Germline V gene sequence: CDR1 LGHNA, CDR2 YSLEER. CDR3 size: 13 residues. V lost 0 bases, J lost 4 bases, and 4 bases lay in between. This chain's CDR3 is CASSQETGNTIYF. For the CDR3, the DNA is TGCGCCAGCAGCCAAGAGACAGGAAACACCATATATTTT.

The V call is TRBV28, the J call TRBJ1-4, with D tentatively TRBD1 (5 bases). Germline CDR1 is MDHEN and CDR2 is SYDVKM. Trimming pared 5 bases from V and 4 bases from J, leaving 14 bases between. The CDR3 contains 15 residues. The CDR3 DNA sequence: TGTGCCAGCAGTCTCCGGGACGGCATTAATGAAAAACTGTTTTTT. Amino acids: CASSLRDGINEKLFF. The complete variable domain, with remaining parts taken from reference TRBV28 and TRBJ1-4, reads DVKVTQSSRYLVKRTGEKVFLECVQDMDHENMFWYRQDPGLGLRLIYFSYDVKMKEKGDIPEGYSVSREKKERFSLILESASTNQTSMYLCASSLRDGINEKLFFGSGTQLSVL.

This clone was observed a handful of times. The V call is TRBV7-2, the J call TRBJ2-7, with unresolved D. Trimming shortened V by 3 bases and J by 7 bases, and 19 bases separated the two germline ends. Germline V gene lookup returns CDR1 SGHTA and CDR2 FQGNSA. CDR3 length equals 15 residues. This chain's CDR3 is CASSLETFAANEQYF. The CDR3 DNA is TGTGCCAGCAGCTTGGAGACTTTCGCCGCGAATGAGCAGTACTTC.

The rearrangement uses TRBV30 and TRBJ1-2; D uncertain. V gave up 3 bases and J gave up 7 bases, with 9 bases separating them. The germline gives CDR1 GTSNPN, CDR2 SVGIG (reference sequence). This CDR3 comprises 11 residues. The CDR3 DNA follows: TGTGCCTGGAGCACAAACGGTGGCTACACCTTC. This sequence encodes CAWSTNGGYTF.

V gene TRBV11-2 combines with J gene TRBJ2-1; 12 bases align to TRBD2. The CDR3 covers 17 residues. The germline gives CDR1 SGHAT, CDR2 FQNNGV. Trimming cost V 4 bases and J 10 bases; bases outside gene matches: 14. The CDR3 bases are TGTGCCAGCAGCTCGGTGAGGGGACTAGCGGGCCCCAGAGAGCAGTTCTTC. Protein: CASSSVRGLAGPREQFF.

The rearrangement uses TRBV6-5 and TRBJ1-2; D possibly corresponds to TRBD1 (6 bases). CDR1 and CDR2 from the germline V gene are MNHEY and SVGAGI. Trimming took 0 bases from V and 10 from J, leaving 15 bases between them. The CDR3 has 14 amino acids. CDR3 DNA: TGTGCCAGCAGTTACTCGAAACCGGCGGGGGCCTACACCTTC. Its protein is CASSYSKPAGAYTF.

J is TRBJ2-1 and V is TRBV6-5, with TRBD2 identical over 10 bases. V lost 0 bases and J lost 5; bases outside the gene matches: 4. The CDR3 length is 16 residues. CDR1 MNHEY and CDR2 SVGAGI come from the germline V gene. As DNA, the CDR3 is TGTGCCAGCAGTTACTCGCGGACTAGCGGAAACAATGAGCAGTTCTTC. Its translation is CASSYSRTSGNNEQFF.

The DNA for the CDR3 is TGTGCCAGCAGCTCCACAGGTTCCGGGGAGCTGTTTTTT. Residues: CASSSTGSGELFF. V usage is TRBV7-2 and J usage is TRBJ2-2, with D perhaps matching TRBD1 (5 bases). CDR1 is SGHTA, CDR2 FQGNSA, per germline. With 4 bases removed from V and 6 bases from J, the gap between germline ends came to 9 bases. This CDR3 has 13 residues.

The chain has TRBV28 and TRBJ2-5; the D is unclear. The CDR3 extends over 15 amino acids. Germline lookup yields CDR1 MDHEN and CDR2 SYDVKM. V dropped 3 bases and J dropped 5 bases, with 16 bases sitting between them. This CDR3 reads CASSFPTATSETQYF. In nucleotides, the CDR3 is TGTGCCAGCAGTTTCCCTACAGCTACCTCGGAGACCCAGTACTTC.

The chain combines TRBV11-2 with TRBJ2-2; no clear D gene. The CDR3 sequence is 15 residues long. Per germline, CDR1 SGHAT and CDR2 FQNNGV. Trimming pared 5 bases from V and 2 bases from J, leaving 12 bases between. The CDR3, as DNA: TGTGCCAGCAGCCCTTTCCTCACCAACACCGGGGAGCTGTTTTTT. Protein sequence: CASSPFLTNTGELFF.

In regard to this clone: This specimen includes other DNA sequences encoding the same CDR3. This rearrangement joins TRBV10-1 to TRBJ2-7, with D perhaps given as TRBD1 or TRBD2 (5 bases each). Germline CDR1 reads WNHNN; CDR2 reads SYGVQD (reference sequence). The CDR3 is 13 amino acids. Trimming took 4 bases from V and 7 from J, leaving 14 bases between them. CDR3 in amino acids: CASSVEGSGEQYF. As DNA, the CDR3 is TGCGCCAGCAGTGTCGAGGGGTCGGGTGAGCAGTACTTC.

The CDR3 region has the DNA TGTGCCATCAGTTTTAACCCGTTGGGACAGGGAAACACTGAAGCTTTCTTT. Translated: CAISFNPLGQGNTEAFF. The V call is TRBV10-3, the J call TRBJ1-1, with 9 bases aligning to TRBD1. The CDR3 spans 17 residues. V was pared by 5 bases and J by 2 bases, with 12 bases of the junction left unmatched. Germline-derived CDR1 and CDR2 are ENHRY and SYGVKD.

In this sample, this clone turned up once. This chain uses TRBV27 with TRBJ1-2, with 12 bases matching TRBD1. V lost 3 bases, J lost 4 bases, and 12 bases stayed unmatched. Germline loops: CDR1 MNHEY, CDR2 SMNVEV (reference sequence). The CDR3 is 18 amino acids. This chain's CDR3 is CASSFHGTGGAEVYGYTF. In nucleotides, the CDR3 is TGTGCCAGCAGTTTCCATGGGACAGGGGGCGCTGAGGTCTATGGCTACACCTTC.

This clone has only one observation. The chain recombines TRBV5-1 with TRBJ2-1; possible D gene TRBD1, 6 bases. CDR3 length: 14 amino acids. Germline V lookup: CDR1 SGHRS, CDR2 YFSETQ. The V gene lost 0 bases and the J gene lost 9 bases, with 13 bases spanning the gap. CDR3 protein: CASSLGAGEREQFF. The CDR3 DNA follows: TGCGCCAGCAGCTTGGGGGCAGGGGAGCGTGAGCAGTTCTTC.

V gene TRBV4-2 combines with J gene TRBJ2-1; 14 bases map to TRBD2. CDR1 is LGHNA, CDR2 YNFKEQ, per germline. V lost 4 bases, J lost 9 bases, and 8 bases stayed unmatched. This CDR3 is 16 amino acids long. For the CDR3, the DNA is TGTGCCAGCAGCCCGACTAGCGGGAGGGCCGGTACTGAGCAGTTCTTC. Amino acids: CASSPTSGRAGTEQFF.